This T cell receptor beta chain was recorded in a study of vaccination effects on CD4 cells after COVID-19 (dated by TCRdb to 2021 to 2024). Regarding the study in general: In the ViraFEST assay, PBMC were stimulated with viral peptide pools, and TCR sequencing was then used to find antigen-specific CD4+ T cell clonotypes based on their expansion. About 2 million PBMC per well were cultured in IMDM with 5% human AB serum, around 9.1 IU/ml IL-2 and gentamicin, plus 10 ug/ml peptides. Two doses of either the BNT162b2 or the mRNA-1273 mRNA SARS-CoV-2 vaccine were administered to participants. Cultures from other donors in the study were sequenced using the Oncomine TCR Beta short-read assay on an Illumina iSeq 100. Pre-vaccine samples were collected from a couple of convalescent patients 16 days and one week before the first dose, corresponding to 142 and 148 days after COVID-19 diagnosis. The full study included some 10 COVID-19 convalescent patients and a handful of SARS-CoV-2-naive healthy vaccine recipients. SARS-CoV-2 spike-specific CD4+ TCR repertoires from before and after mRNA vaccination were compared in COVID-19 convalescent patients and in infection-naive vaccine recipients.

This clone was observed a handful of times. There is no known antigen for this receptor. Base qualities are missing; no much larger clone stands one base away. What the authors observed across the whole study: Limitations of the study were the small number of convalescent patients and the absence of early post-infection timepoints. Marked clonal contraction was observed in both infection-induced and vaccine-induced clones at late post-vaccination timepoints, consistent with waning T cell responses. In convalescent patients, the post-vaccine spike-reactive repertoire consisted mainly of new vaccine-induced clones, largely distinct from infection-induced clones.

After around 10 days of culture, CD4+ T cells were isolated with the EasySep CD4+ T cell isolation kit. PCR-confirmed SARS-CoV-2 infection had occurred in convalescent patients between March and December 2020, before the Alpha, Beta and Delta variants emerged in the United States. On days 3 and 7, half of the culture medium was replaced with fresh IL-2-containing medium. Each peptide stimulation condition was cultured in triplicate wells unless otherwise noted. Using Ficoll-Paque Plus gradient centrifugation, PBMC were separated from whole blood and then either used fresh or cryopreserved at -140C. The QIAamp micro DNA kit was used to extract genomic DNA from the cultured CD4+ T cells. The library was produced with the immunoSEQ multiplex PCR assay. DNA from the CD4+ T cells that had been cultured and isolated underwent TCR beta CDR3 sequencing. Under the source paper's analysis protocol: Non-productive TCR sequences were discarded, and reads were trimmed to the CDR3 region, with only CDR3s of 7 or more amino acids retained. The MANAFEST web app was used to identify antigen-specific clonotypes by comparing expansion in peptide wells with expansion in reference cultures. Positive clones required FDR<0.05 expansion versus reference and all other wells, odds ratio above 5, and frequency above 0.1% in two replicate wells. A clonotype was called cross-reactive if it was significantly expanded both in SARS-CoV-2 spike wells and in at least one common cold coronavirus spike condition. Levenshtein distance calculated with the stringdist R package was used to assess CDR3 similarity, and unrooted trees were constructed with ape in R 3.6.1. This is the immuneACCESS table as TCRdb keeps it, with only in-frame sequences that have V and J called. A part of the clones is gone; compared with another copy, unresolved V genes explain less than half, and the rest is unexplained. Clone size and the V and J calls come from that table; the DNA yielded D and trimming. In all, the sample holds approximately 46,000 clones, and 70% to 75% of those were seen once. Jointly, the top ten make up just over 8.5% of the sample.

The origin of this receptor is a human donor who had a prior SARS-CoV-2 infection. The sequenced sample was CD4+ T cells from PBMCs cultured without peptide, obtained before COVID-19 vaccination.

The bases read TGTGCCAGCAGTACGACAGGGATGAACACTGAAGCTTTCTTT. This codes for CASSTTGMNTEAFF. In this chain, TRBV28 is recombined with TRBJ1-1, and 7 bases in between align with TRBD1. Inclusive of the bounding cysteine and phenylalanine, the CDR3 is 14 residues long. This entry keeps only the CDR3 DNA: 42 bases, framed from base 1. CDR1 MDHEN and CDR2 SYDVKM were looked up in the germline V gene. From V the trimming removes 5 bases and from J it removes 0 bases, while the gene matches leave 3 bases of the junction unaccounted for.